This TCR beta chain comes out of a study of metastatic and nonmetastatic thyroid tumors. The overall study: A comparison of repertoires was made across blood and tumor or nodule tissue from malignant and benign thyroid patients.

Germline lookup yields CDR1 ENHRY and CDR2 SYGVKD. The CDR3 is made up of 12 amino acids. V dropped 6 bases and J dropped 8; count of bases not matched to a gene: 3. Every patient underwent thyroid surgery untreated. As processed by the authors: Clinicopathological groups of papillary thyroid cancer showed CDR3 differences that were used to build a distant-metastasis classifier. TCRdb reprocessed the PCR reads using MiXCR. The V and J calls reflect TCRdb's pipeline rather than the authors' work. Here the sample spans 80,000 to 85,000 clones, approximately 13% being singletons. Study-wide results and caveats: According to reports, the diversity of TCR beta was significantly higher in malignant thyroid tumors than in benign nodules, and this held in both blood and tumor samples.

At least ten counts were recorded for this clone. Its target is unknown. The same CDR3 arises from other DNA sequences in this sample as well. Specimen: tumor tissue. V usage is TRBV10-3 and J usage is TRBJ2-1; 8 positions agree with TRBD2. The source of this sequence is a female donor with papillary thyroid cancer or a benign thyroid nodule (not recorded which). Some clones in this sample may be carry-over from other donors' samples. The DNA for the CDR3 is TGTGCCATCAGCGGGAGGGCCGATGAGCAGTTCTTC. Protein: CAISGRADEQFF.